The 14 T cell receptor beta chains reported below all come from one sample, sequenced in a study of T cells in Graves' hyperthyroidism and ophthalmopathy. What was amplified from RNA transcripts were TCR beta CDR3 regions. Using the HTBI primer set, a first-round RT-PCR was run on the TCR CDR3. MiXCR was run by TCRdb on the multiplex PCR reads, yielding one entry per CDR3 protein. The data contain more than 500,000 distinct CDR3 sequences, roughly a sixth of them singletons. The sequencing sample was made of blood. All receptors come from a woman aged 30 to 39 with Graves' ophthalmopathy.

This clonotype was observed a few times. J is TRBJ2-5 and V is TRBV7-6; D ambiguous. Trimming left V 3 bases short and J 7 bases short, with 15 bases between. This CDR3 spans 14 amino acids. CDR1 SGHVS and CDR2 FNYEAQ come from the germline V gene. The CDR3 DNA sequence: TGTGCCAGCAGCTTGGAACGTACCCCAGTGACCCAGTACTTC. It codes for CASSLERTPVTQYF.

This clonotype was counted ten times or more. The V call is TRBV12-3 or TRBV12-4, the J call TRBJ2-1; 9 positions agree with TRBD1. The CDR3 sequence is 13 residues long. V was pared by 4 bases and J by 8 bases, with 3 bases of the junction left unmatched. The CDR3 DNA is TGTGCCAGCAGTTGGGACAGGGTCTATGAGCAGTTCTTC. Protein sequence: CASSWDRVYEQFF.

Many counts were recorded for this clonotype. The J gene is TRBJ2-2, the V gene TRBV7-8; the match to TRBD2 covers 12 bases. V shed 5 bases, J shed 4 bases, and the junction held 5 bases outside the gene matches. Per the germline V gene, CDR1 is SGHVS and CDR2 is FQNEAQ. The CDR3 loop spans 16 amino acids. CDR3 protein: CASSPTSGRRTGELFF. The CDR3 DNA reads as TGTGCCAGCAGCCCTACTAGCGGGAGGCGCACCGGGGAGCTGTTTTTT.

This clonotype has only a few counts. V and J are TRBV7-9 and TRBJ2-7; D remains ambiguous. This CDR3 has 14 amino acids. Trimming cost V 3 bases and J 5 bases, with 14 bases left between them. Germline CDR1 reads SEHNR; CDR2 reads FQNEAQ (reference sequence). CDR3 protein: CASSFVAARDEQYF. The CDR3 bases are TGTGCCAGCAGCTTTGTGGCGGCAAGGGACGAGCAGTACTTC.

This clonotype was counted only a few times. The V and J genes are TRBV19 and TRBJ1-1, with 9 bases lining up with TRBD1. Trimming at V came to 3 bases and at J to 5 bases, leaving 7 bases not matched to a gene. Germline-derived CDR1 and CDR2 are LNHDA and SQIVND (reference sequence). The CDR3 is made up of 15 amino acids. The DNA for the CDR3 is TGTGCCAGTAGTATGATCGGGACAGGGCGGACTGAAGCTTTCTTT. It yields the protein CASSMIGTGRTEAFF.

This clonotype was observed many times. CDR3 sequence reads: CASSLRGPSFYGYTF. Written as DNA, the CDR3 is TGTGCCAGCAGTTTGCGCGGGCCGTCATTCTATGGCTACACCTTC. The rearrangement joins TRBV27 to TRBJ1-2, with unresolved D. Between the trimmed V and J ends, which lost 3 bases and 4 bases, there was a span of 15 bases. Germline CDR1 and CDR2: MNHEY and SMNVEV (reference sequence). CDR3 length: 15 residues.

The chain combines TRBV7-3 with TRBJ1-2; D unresolved. The V gene's germline CDR1 is SGHTA and CDR2 FQGTGA. This CDR3 has 15 residues. Trimming pared 5 bases from V and 0 bases from J, leaving 13 bases between. The CDR3 sequence is CASSPQDEANYGYTF. In DNA form, the CDR3 reads TGTGCCAGCAGCCCCCAGGACGAGGCTAACTATGGCTACACCTTC.

This clonotype was observed a few times. The rearrangement links TRBV24-1 to TRBJ2-3, with no clear D. With 11 bases removed from V and 2 bases from J, the gap between germline ends came to 16 bases. CDR3 size: 14 residues. Germline CDR1 is KGHDR and CDR2 is SFDVKD. In nucleotides, the CDR3 is TGTGCCATCGGCCTAACTCGCCCCACAGATACGCAGTATTTT. This sequence encodes CAIGLTRPTDTQYF.

This clonotype was observed at least ten times. The V gene is TRBV13, the J gene TRBJ2-3, with D tentatively TRBD1 (5 bases). The V gene lost 2 bases and the J gene lost 6 bases, with 15 bases spanning the gap. Germline-derived CDR1 and CDR2 are PRHDT and FYEKMQ (reference sequence). The CDR3 contains 15 residues. In DNA, the CDR3 is TGTGCCAGCAGCTTAACGGCAGGGATGGTGGATACGCAGTATTTT. Translation gives CASSLTAGMVDTQYF.

This clonotype was counted many times. The rearrangement joins TRBV15 to TRBJ2-1; TRBD2 aligns across 7 bases. Germline CDR1 reads LNHNV; CDR2 reads YYDKDF (reference sequence). V was pared by 1 base and J by 7 bases, with 7 bases of the junction left unmatched. This CDR3 is 15 amino acids long. The CDR3 sequence is CATSRVSGRGNEQFF. As DNA, the CDR3 is TGTGCCACCAGCAGAGTTAGCGGGCGTGGGAATGAGCAGTTCTTC.

This rearrangement joins TRBV28 to TRBJ1-5; D not resolved. Trimming left V 2 bases short and J 7 bases short, with 15 bases between. CDR3 length equals 15 residues. CDR1 and CDR2 (germline): MDHEN, SYDVKM. The CDR3 spells CASSLIRAPPQPQHF. DNA for the CDR3: TGTGCCAGCAGTTTAATCCGGGCCCCTCCGCAGCCCCAGCATTTT.

J is TRBJ2-3 and V is TRBV5-1; D may be TRBD1 (6 bases). Germline V gene sequence: CDR1 SGHRS, CDR2 YFSETQ. Trimming stripped 4 bases from V and 4 bases from J, with 19 bases between. The CDR3 length is 16 residues. CDR3 loop: CASSQNKDRYSDTQYF. The CDR3 DNA follows: TGCGCCAGCAGCCAGAATAAAGACAGGTATTCAGATACGCAGTATTTT. Drawing the rest from reference TRBV5-1 and TRBJ2-3, the complete variable domain is KAGVTQTPRYLIKTRGQQVTLSCSPISGHRSVSWYQQTPGQGLQFLFEYFSETQRNKGNFPGRFSGRQFSNSRSEMNVSTLELGDSALYLCASSQNKDRYSDTQYFGPGTRLTVL.

This clonotype has a count of ten or more. The gene calls are TRBV7-3 and TRBJ2-3; TRBD2 agrees at 10 bases. Looked up from germline, CDR1 is SGHTA and CDR2 is FQGTGA. The CDR3 contains 15 residues. V shed 2 bases and J 8 bases; nucleotides not matched to a gene: 7. CDR3 region: CASSLVASGRATQYF. The CDR3 DNA follows: TGTGCCAGCAGCTTAGTTGCTAGCGGGAGAGCTACGCAGTATTTT.

The genes are TRBV7-6 and TRBJ2-1; D unresolved. Trimming pared 0 bases from V and 10 bases from J, leaving 10 bases between. The germline V gene has CDR1 SGHVS and CDR2 FNYEAQ. The CDR3 extends over 13 amino acids. The CDR3 DNA is TGTGCCAGCAGCTTAGCGTCCTCGTCGGAGCAGTTCTTC. It is translated as CASSLASSSEQFF.